The next 21 T cell receptor beta chains were all read from a single sample in a study of blood T cells in healthy people across ages. Together with a sample-barcoded 5' primer, a J-beta primer mix was included in a second PCR lasting about 6 to 11 cycles. TCRdb called the 5' RACE reads again in MiXCR, with one record for every CDR3 protein. The table has over 1,500,000 distinct CDR3 sequences, about 49% seen once; the top ten hold approximately 2.1%. The source material was blood. The receptors were gathered from a woman between 40 and 55 years old in good health.

The V call is TRBV7-2, the J call TRBJ2-7; D is unresolved. V lost 5 bases and J 5 bases, leaving 10 bases between the germline ends. The germline V gene has CDR1 SGHTA and CDR2 FQGNSA. CDR3 size: 12 residues. The CDR3 region is CASSPDGHEQYF. CDR3 in DNA: TGTGCCAGCAGCCCAGATGGCCACGAGCAGTACTTC.

This clonotype was seen once. The chain links TRBV6-2 or TRBV6-3 to TRBJ2-7, with 11 bases identical to TRBD2. The trim removed 7 bases at V and 0 bases at J, leaving 17 bases unmatched. The germline V gene encodes CDR1 MNHEY and CDR2 SVGEGT. This CDR3 region has 19 residues. This chain's CDR3 is CASTSTGHPTSGTSYEQYF. In DNA, the CDR3 is TGTGCCAGCACCAGTACCGGGCACCCGACTAGCGGGACCTCCTACGAGCAGTACTTC.

The CDR3 spells CASSEPDEGTADTQYF. The CDR3 DNA reads TGTGCCAGCAGTGAACCCGATGAGGGGACGGCAGATACGCAGTATTTT. V is TRBV25-1 and J is TRBJ2-3; D is perhaps TRBD1 or TRBD2 (5 bases each). The germline CDR1 and CDR2 sequences are MGHDK and SYGVNS. Between the trimmed V and J ends, which lost 2 bases and 4 bases, there was a span of 16 bases. This CDR3 contains 16 residues.

This clonotype has just one count. V gene TRBV20-1 combines with J gene TRBJ2-7, with 7 bases that match TRBD1. CDR1 is DFQATT, CDR2 SNEGSKA, per germline (reference sequence). V lost 3 bases and J lost 5; bases outside the gene matches: 13. CDR3 length equals 15 residues. The DNA for the CDR3 is TGCAGTGCTAGCACAGGGGTCTTGAGGTTTGACGAGCAGTACTTC. Translated: CSASTGVLRFDEQYF.

This clonotype came up once. The junction and the germline gene differ at one end; a read error may be behind it. This chain connects TRBV6-2 or TRBV6-3 to TRBJ2-7; 7 positions agree with TRBD1. The CDR3 has 15 amino acids. Germline CDR1 and CDR2: MNHEY and SVGEGT. The CDR3 loop reads CAGSYPTGRGYEQYF. The CDR3 DNA reads as TGTGCCGGCAGTTACCCGACAGGGAGAGGCTACGAGCAGTACTTC.

The chain couples TRBV4-1 to TRBJ2-1; 8 bases are a match to TRBD1. The J call may be incorrect, as the DNA end agrees better with TRBJ2-7. There are 19 residues in the CDR3. CDR1 is MGHRA, CDR2 YSYEKL, per germline. This CDR3 reads CASSYHPPGAGGDRYEQYF. The CDR3 region has the DNA TGCGCCAGCAGCTACCACCCTCCAGGGGCAGGGGGCGATCGTTACGAGCAGTACTTC.

The rearrangement links TRBV20-1 to TRBJ2-5; 7 bases are a match to TRBD2. Germline V gene sequence: CDR1 DFQATT, CDR2 SNEGSKA (reference sequence). J was trimmed by 3 bases and V by 1 base; bases with no gene match: 11. The CDR3 consists of 16 residues. CDR3 protein: CSARVPGGWGKETQYF. The CDR3, as DNA: TGCAGTGCTAGAGTCCCCGGGGGGTGGGGAAAAGAGACCCAGTACTTC.

The sample holds a few counts of this clonotype. This chain uses TRBV7-9 with TRBJ2-3; 15 nucleotides line up with TRBD2. The CDR3 is 17 amino acids. The V gene end was trimmed by 5 bases and the J gene end by 6 bases; junction bases not matched to a gene: 9. Germline CDR1 and CDR2: SEHNR and FQNEAQ (reference sequence). This chain's CDR3 is CASSRGLAGGPSDTQYF. In DNA, the CDR3 is TGTGCCAGCAGCCGAGGACTAGCGGGGGGGCCTTCCGATACGCAGTATTTT.

This clonotype has more than one count but fewer than ten. The CDR3 protein is CSARDRLSVLRGNIQYF. The CDR3 DNA reads TGCAGTGCTAGAGATCGCCTCTCGGTTCTCAGGGGAAACATTCAGTACTTC. The rearrangement joins TRBV20-1 to TRBJ2-4, with D perhaps matching TRBD1 (6 bases). The CDR3 runs to 17 residues. The germline V gene has CDR1 DFQATT and CDR2 SNEGSKA (reference sequence). V lost 0 bases and J lost 6, with 21 bases in between.

J is TRBJ1-1 and V is TRBV6-4; TRBD1 might be the D (6 bases). V was cut by 5 bases and J by 2 bases, with 9 bases left in between. The V gene's germline CDR1 is MRHNA and CDR2 SNTAGT. This CDR3 is 13 amino acids long. CDR3 in amino acids: CASSTDSNTEAFF. The CDR3 bases are TGTGCCAGCAGTACGGACAGCAACACTGAAGCTTTCTTT.

This clonotype has only one observation. DNA for the CDR3: TGTGCCAGCAGCTTAGGAGGGGTGAATACTAATGAAAAACTGTTTTTT. It translates to CASSLGGVNTNEKLFF. The J gene is TRBJ1-4, the V gene TRBV7-2; maybe TRBD1 (5 bases). The V end was cut by 1 base, the J end by 2 bases, with 11 bases between. In germline, CDR1 is SGHTA, CDR2 FQGNSA. The CDR3 length is 16 residues.

The V call is TRBV24-1, the J call TRBJ2-3; D tentatively fits TRBD1 or TRBD2 (5 bases each). CDR1 and CDR2 (germline): KGHDR, SFDVKD. Trimming took off 5 bases at V and 9 bases at J, with 11 bases between the two ends. CDR3 size: 12 residues. CDR3 bases: TGTGCCACCAGTGGGGACCTGGAGACGCAGTATTTT. Its protein product is CATSGDLETQYF.

The table lists this clonotype with a few counts. The J gene is TRBJ2-7, the V gene TRBV6-6, with TRBD1 matching 9 bases. With 8 bases clipped from V and 5 bases from J, the junction kept 10 bases outside the gene matches. This CDR3 comprises 14 residues. The germline V gene encodes CDR1 MNHNY and CDR2 SVGAGI (reference sequence). The CDR3 here is CASRTGTGTNEQYF. CDR3 nucleotides: TGTGCCAGCCGTACCGGGACAGGGACCAACGAGCAGTACTTC.

This clonotype showed up just a few times. This chain joins TRBV20-1 and TRBJ2-7; D might be TRBD2 (6 bases). Deletions cut 3 bases from V and 7 bases from J, with 16 bases between. Germline-derived CDR1 and CDR2 are DFQATT and SNEGSKA (reference sequence). The CDR3 loop spans 13 amino acids. The CDR3 reads CSASAQNGGEQYF. CDR3 coding DNA: TGCAGTGCTAGTGCCCAGAACGGGGGAGAGCAGTACTTC.

This clonotype has only a few counts. The chain carries TRBV20-1 and TRBJ2-1; 9 positions agree with TRBD2. This CDR3 spans 15 amino acids. Germline CDR1 is DFQATT and CDR2 is SNEGSKA (reference sequence). J was trimmed by 8 bases and V by 5 bases; bases with no gene match: 13. CDR3 loop: CSADGGASGEDEQFF. The CDR3 bases are TGCAGTGCTGACGGCGGGGCTAGCGGGGAGGATGAGCAGTTCTTC.

This chain links TRBV5-1 with TRBJ1-1; the match to TRBD1 covers 12 bases. Per the germline V gene, CDR1 is SGHRS and CDR2 is YFSETQ. The ends lost 7 bases at V and 4 bases at J; junction bases unmatched: 2. CDR3 size: 13 residues. The CDR3 spells CASGDRGLTEAFF. The CDR3 bases are TGCGCCAGCGGGGACAGGGGGCTCACTGAAGCTTTCTTT.

This CDR3 reads CSASLTGGEAFF. The DNA for the CDR3 is TGCAGTGCTAGTCTTACTGGGGGTGAAGCTTTCTTT. The chain combines TRBV20-1 with TRBJ1-1; tentative D call: TRBD1 (5 bases). In germline, CDR1 is DFQATT, CDR2 SNEGSKA (reference sequence). The CDR3 covers 12 residues. Trimming left V 3 bases short and J 7 bases short, with 12 bases between.

This rearrangement joins TRBV2 to TRBJ2-3; D assignment may be TRBD1 or TRBD2 (6 bases each). V lost 5 bases and J lost 2, with 14 bases in between. This CDR3 is 15 amino acids long. Germline CDR1 and CDR2: SNHLY and FYNNEI. DNA of the CDR3: TGTGCCAGCAGTATTGGAGGGGGAACCACAGATACGCAGTATTTT. This codes for CASSIGGGTTDTQYF.

A word on this clonotype: One junction end does not reproduce the germline sequence, and a read error may be involved. The rearrangement joins TRBV10-3 to TRBJ1-6; D may be TRBD1 (6 bases). This CDR3 is 14 amino acids long. The germline gives CDR1 ENHRY, CDR2 SYGVKD. This CDR3 is CAISAPGDNSPLHF. CDR3 sequence (DNA): TGTGCCATCAGTGCGCCAGGGGATAACTCACCCCTCCACTTT.

As regards this clonotype: Given a much more abundant clone one base away, this may be a read error. The V call is TRBV7-2, the J call TRBJ1-5, with no clear D. This CDR3 is built from 13 residues. Germline V CDR1 and CDR2: SGHTA, FQGNSA. CDR3 DNA: TGTGCCAACAGCTTCACGTCAAATCAGCCCCAGCATTTT. It translates to CANSFTSNQPQHF.

The chain employs TRBV4-2 and TRBJ2-7; 8 nucleotides line up with TRBD2. Germline V gene sequence: CDR1 LGHNA, CDR2 YNFKEQ. V trimming: 0 bases; J trimming: 2 bases; junction bases outside the gene matches: 6. The CDR3 is made up of 16 amino acids. The CDR3 reads CASSQDLRGDTYEQYF. Written as DNA, the CDR3 is TGTGCCAGCAGCCAAGATTTGCGGGGGGATACCTACGAGCAGTACTTC.